These 9 T cell receptor beta chains came from one sample sequenced in a study of shared clonotypes between healthy human individuals. Profiled with immunoSEQ multiplex PCR; TCRdb holds only in-frame clones, not every one. This table has about 2.4 million clones, approximately 93% appearing once. Sequencing used naive CD4+ T cells from PBMCs. Subset of the sample: CD45RA+ positively selected. These receptors came from a man between 18 and 29 years old in good health. Some clones in this sample may be carry-over from other donors' samples.

The rearrangement joins TRBV6-1 to TRBJ2-2; D is uncertain. Germline V gives CDR1 MNHNS, CDR2 SASEGT. The V and J ends lost 2 bases and 4 bases respectively, with 5 bases between them. This CDR3 is built from 13 residues. The chain's CDR3 is CASSEKGTGELFF. The CDR3 DNA sequence: TGTGCCAGCAGTGAAAAGGGCACCGGGGAGCTGTTTTTT.

The V and J genes are TRBV7-3 and TRBJ1-1; a possible D gene is TRBD1 (6 bases). The CDR3 runs to 16 residues. Germline CDR1 reads SGHTA; CDR2 reads FQGTGA. V gave up 4 bases and J gave up 1 base, with 16 bases separating them. CDR3 nucleotides: TGTGCCAGCAGCTGGGGGGCGACAGGAAGGAACACTGAAGCTTTCTTT. This codes for CASSWGATGRNTEAFF.

V usage is TRBV27 and J usage is TRBJ1-3; unclear D gene. With 4 bases removed from V and 7 bases from J, the gap between germline ends came to 20 bases. Looked up from germline, CDR1 is MNHEY and CDR2 is SMNVEV (reference sequence). The CDR3 covers 16 residues. The CDR3 sequence: CASSSLVGTYGNTIYF. CDR3 nucleotide sequence: TGTGCCAGCAGTTCCCTGGTGGGAACATATGGGAACACCATATATTTT.

Worth noting for this clone: Different DNA sequences within this sample yield the same CDR3. The chain combines TRBV7-9 with TRBJ1-5; the match to TRBD1 covers 8 bases. V was pared by 5 bases and J by 4 bases, with 4 bases of the junction left unmatched. The CDR3 runs 14 residues. Germline V gene sequence: CDR1 SEHNR, CDR2 FQNEAQ (reference sequence). The CDR3 DNA reads TGTGCCAGCAGCCCGACAGGGGATAATCAGCCCCAGCATTTT. Its translation: CASSPTGDNQPQHF.

The CDR3 nucleotides are TGTGCCAGCATCGACGGGCACACTGAAGCTTTCTTT. Translation gives CASIDGHTEAFF. This chain uses TRBV28 with TRBJ1-1; D call uncertain. CDR1 and CDR2 from the germline V gene are MDHEN and SYDVKM. The V gene lost 7 bases and the J gene lost 3 bases, with 9 bases spanning the gap. The CDR3 sequence is 12 residues long.

This chain joins TRBV6-6 and TRBJ1-2; D is unresolved. The CDR3 consists of 13 residues. V dropped 6 bases and J dropped 7 bases, with 15 bases sitting between them. Germline loops: CDR1 MNHNY, CDR2 SVGAGI (reference sequence). The CDR3 region is CASRPDSLGGYTF. The CDR3 coding sequence is TGTGCCAGCAGACCCGATTCCCTGGGTGGCTACACCTTC.

The chain has TRBV6-6 and TRBJ1-3, with D unresolved. This CDR3 is built from 14 residues. From germline, CDR1 is MNHNY and CDR2 SVGAGI (reference sequence). The V end was cut by 6 bases, the J end by 4 bases, with 13 bases between. The CDR3 DNA follows: TGTGCCAGCAGGACAAATAATTTAGGAAACACCATATATTTT. This translates into CASRTNNLGNTIYF.

Details on this clone: At the DNA level, this CDR3 is encoded by other sequences in the same sample as well. The V and J genes are TRBV5-1 and TRBJ2-1, with 8 nucleotides matching TRBD1. CDR1 is SGHRS and CDR2 is YFSETQ in the germline V gene. Trimming at V came to 1 base and at J to 4 bases, leaving 7 bases not matched to a gene. The CDR3 totals 16 residues. The CDR3 DNA is TGCGCCAGCAGCTTGACCTCAGGGGGCTCTTACAATGAGCAGTTCTTC. Translated, it gives CASSLTSGGSYNEQFF.

The chain joins TRBV9 to TRBJ2-5; D possibly corresponds to TRBD2 (6 bases). Looked up from germline, CDR1 is SGDLS and CDR2 is YYNGEE. CDR3 size: 15 residues. V lost 4 bases and J lost 1, with 14 bases in between. The CDR3 region is CASSITGDTQETQYF. Here the CDR3 DNA reads TGTGCCAGCAGCATTACGGGGGATACCCAAGAGACCCAGTACTTC.